The rows below give T cell receptor beta chains drawn from one sample of a study of a mutant IDH1 vaccine in newly diagnosed glioma. The table came from immunoSEQ multiplex PCR; TCRdb's copy has only in-frame clones and leaves some out. This table has approximately 36,000 clones, around 80% appearing once. The source was PBMCs, collected from a glioma patient treated with radiotherapy, temozolomide or both. The receptors derive from a man between 40 and 49 years old with glioma. Some clones in this sample may be carry-over from other donors' samples. Each CDR3 is given with its conserved first and last residue. D genes are given only for firm matches. Size tells how often a clone was seen (once, few, many) or the class of an expanded clone, and some rows leave it out.

J | D | size | V | CDR3 | DNA
TRBJ1-1 | . | . | TRBV5-1 | CASIESPPWGSTEAFF | TGCGCCAGCATAGAATCCCCCCCGTGGGGGAGCACTGAAGCTTTCTTT
TRBJ2-5 | TRBD2 | . | TRBV5-5 | CASSLWAGEEETQYF | TGTGCCAGCAGCTTGTGGGCGGGGGAGGAGGAGACCCAGTACTTC
TRBJ1-1 | . | few | TRBV4-1 | CASSPAAGANTEAFF | TGCGCCAGCAGCCCAGCCGCAGGGGCGAACACTGAAGCTTTCTTT
TRBJ1-5 | . | . | TRBV15 | CATSRGGRNQPQHF | TGTGCCACCAGCAGGGGAGGACGGAATCAGCCCCAGCATTTT
TRBJ1-2 | . | . | TRBV5-6 | CASSLSAVKSRGYTF | TGTGCCAGCAGCTTGTCGGCGGTCAAGTCGCGAGGCTACACCTTC
TRBJ1-2 | . | . | TRBV19 | CASSMTVPYGYTF | TGTGCCAGTAGTATGACAGTCCCATATGGCTACACCTTC
TRBJ2-3 | TRBD2 | . | TRBV6-4 | CASSDGTSGGADTQYF | TGTGCCAGCAGTGACGGGACTAGCGGGGGGGCAGATACGCAGTATTTT
TRBJ1-1 | . | once | TRBV19 | CASSWTAADTEAFF | TGTGCCAGTAGCTGGACAGCGGCGGACACTGAAGCTTTCTTT
TRBJ1-3 | . | . | TRBV6-5 | CASSKGTFGNTIYF | TGTGCCAGCAGCAAGGGGACGTTCGGAAACACCATATATTTT
TRBJ2-2 | TRBD2 | . | TRBV7-2 | CASSLAVVARGGGELFF | TGTGCCAGCAGCTTAGCAGTCGTGGCGCGGGGGGGCGGGGAGCTGTTTTTT
TRBJ2-5 | TRBD2 | . | TRBV9 | CASSTGLDQETQYF | TGTGCCAGCAGCACCGGACTAGACCAAGAGACCCAGTACTTC
TRBJ2-5 | TRBD2 | . | TRBV30 | CAWWGGVDETQYF | TGTGCCTGGTGGGGGGGAGTAGACGAGACCCAGTACTTC
TRBJ1-1 | . | . | TRBV6-5 | CASWKAGSPEAFF | TGTGCCAGCTGGAAGGCAGGATCCCCTGAAGCTTTCTTT
TRBJ2-4 | . | once | TRBV7-2 | CASSFSGTVAKNIQYF | TGTGCCAGCAGCTTTAGCGGTACAGTGGCCAAAAACATTCAGTACTTC
TRBJ1-3 | . | . | TRBV30 | CAWSGDHSGNTIYF | TGTGCCTGGAGTGGGGACCACTCTGGAAACACCATATATTTT
TRBJ1-2 | TRBD1 | . | TRBV4-1 | CASSPFPGQGIYGYTF | TGCGCCAGCAGCCCCTTCCCGGGACAGGGGATTTATGGCTACACCTTC
TRBJ1-4 | . | . | TRBV4-2 | CASSQGSIRGNEKLFF | TGTGCCAGCAGCCAAGGGTCGATCAGGGGTAATGAAAAACTGTTTTTT
TRBJ2-7 | TRBD1 | . | TRBV5-1 | CASSPRQGSSYEQYF | TGCGCCAGCAGCCCGAGACAGGGGAGCTCCTACGAGCAGTACTTC
TRBJ1-1 | . | medium-sized | TRBV7-2 | CASSLAGGRRTEAFF | TGTGCCAGCAGCTTAGCTGGGGGGCGTAGGACTGAAGCTTTCTTT
TRBJ1-4 | TRBD1 | . | TRBV5-1 | CASKLGGQSTTNEKLFF | TGCGCCAGCAAACTGGGGGGACAGAGCACAACTAATGAAAAACTGTTTTTT
TRBJ2-5 | . | once | TRBV19 | CASSMGETQYF | TGTGCCAGTAGTATGGGAGAGACCCAGTACTTC
TRBJ1-1 | . | . | TRBV6-6 | CASSYSDWNTEAFF | TGTGCCAGCAGTTACTCGGACTGGAACACTGAAGCTTTCTTT
TRBJ1-3 | . | . | TRBV7-2 | CASSLGGSRNTIYF | TGTGCCAGCAGCTTAGGGGGGAGTCGGAACACCATATATTTT
TRBJ2-7 | . | few | TRBV7-6 | CASRAGTSASYEQYF | TGTGCCAGCAGGGCCGGGACAAGTGCCTCCTACGAGCAGTACTTC
TRBJ2-3 | . | . | TRBV6-1 | CASSELGGERTDTEYF | TGTGCCAGCAGTGAATTGGGGGGCGAACGCACAGATACGGAATATTTT
TRBJ2-2 | TRBD2 | . | TRBV7-8 | CASSRLGDAGDWNTGELFF | TGTGCCAGCAGCCGCTTAGGTGACGCGGGGGACTGGAACACCGGGGAGCTGTTTTTT
TRBJ1-2 | . | few | TRBV27 | CASSSGYGYGYTF | TGTGCCAGCAGTTCAGGGTACGGCTATGGCTACACCTTC
TRBJ2-1 | TRBD2 | . | TRBV7-9 | CASSKTSGLYNEQFF | TGTGCCAGCAGCAAGACTAGCGGGCTCTACAATGAGCAGTTCTTC
TRBJ2-4 | . | few | TRBV2 | CASSVPVGGLFF | TGTGCCAGCAGCGTTCCGGTAGGGGGACTTTTCTTC
TRBJ2-1 | . | . | TRBV6-4 | CASSDSWGEQFF | TGTGCCAGCAGTGACTCATGGGGTGAGCAGTTCTTC
TRBJ1-3 | TRBD1 | . | TRBV10-3 | CAIVQGTTSGNTIYF | TGTGCCATCGTACAGGGGACTACCTCTGGAAACACCATATATTTT
TRBJ1-5 | . | . | TRBV6-6 | CASSLNYRSNQPQHF | TGTGCCAGCAGTCTTAATTACAGGAGCAATCAGCCCCAGCATTTT
TRBJ1-4 | . | . | TRBV5-6 | CASTFSRFTEELFF | TGTGCCAGCACCTTCAGCAGGTTCACCGAGGAACTGTTTTTT
TRBJ2-3 | . | once | TRBV2 | CASSPRTGPVDTQYF | TGTGCCAGCAGTCCCCGGACCGGTCCTGTAGATACGCAGTATTTT
TRBJ2-2 | . | . | TRBV30 | CAWNGLGGMTNTGELFF | TGTGCCTGGAACGGATTAGGGGGGATGACGAACACCGGGGAGCTGTTTTTT
TRBJ1-6 | TRBD1 | . | TRBV6-5 | CASRKTGRNSPLHF | TGTGCCAGCAGGAAGACAGGGCGTAATTCACCCCTCCACTTT
TRBJ2-3 | . | . | TRBV7-2 | CASSSPGDTQYF | TGTGCCAGCAGCTCGCCGGGGGATACGCAGTATTTT
TRBJ2-7 | TRBD1 | . | TRBV11-3 | CASSSGTGGEQYF | TGTGCCAGCAGCTCCGGGACAGGGGGAGAGCAGTACTTC
TRBJ2-6 | . | . | TRBV4-2 | CASSQDLAMGEGANVLTF | TGTGCCAGCAGCCAAGATCTTGCCATGGGGGAAGGGGCCAACGTCCTGACTTTC
TRBJ1-3 | . | . | TRBV10-3 | CAIRAGDSGNTIYF | TGTGCCATCAGGGCAGGCGACTCTGGAAACACCATATATTTT
TRBJ1-5 | TRBD1 | once | TRBV5-8 | CASSFGTADQPQHF | TGTGCCAGCAGCTTCGGGACAGCAGATCAGCCCCAGCATTTT
TRBJ2-3 | . | medium-sized | TRBV7-2 | CASSLGGTDTQYF | TGTGCCAGCAGCTTAGGGGGCACAGATACGCAGTATTTT
TRBJ1-2 | . | . | TRBV18 | CASSPDRQNNYGYTF | TGTGCCAGCTCACCAGATAGACAGAACAACTATGGCTACACCTTC
TRBJ1-6 | . | . | TRBV19 | CASSIVAQTGADSPLHF | TGTGCCAGTAGTATAGTAGCCCAGACAGGTGCCGATTCACCCCTCCACTTT
TRBJ2-7 | . | . | TRBV27 | CASSLRGPSSYEQYF | TGTGCCAGCAGTTTACGGGGGCCTAGCTCCTACGAGCAGTACTTC
TRBJ1-2 | . | . | TRBV6-1 | CATILYRGDGYTF | TGTGCCACCATACTTTACAGAGGCGATGGCTACACCTTC
TRBJ2-6 | . | medium-sized | TRBV7-3 | CASSLISGLSGANVLTF | TGTGCCAGCAGCTTAATTTCGGGACTGTCTGGGGCCAACGTCCTGACTTTC
TRBJ1-6 | . | . | TRBV11-2 | CASGRINSPLHF | TGTGCCAGCGGACGGATTAATTCACCCCTCCACTTT
TRBJ2-3 | . | few | TRBV7-9 | CASARLPDTDTQYF | TGTGCCAGCGCGCGACTCCCAGATACAGATACGCAGTATTTT
TRBJ1-1 | . | . | TRBV5-6 | CASSMAEWTEAFF | TGTGCCAGCAGCATGGCGGAGTGGACGGAAGCTTTCTTT
TRBJ1-1 | . | . | TRBV6-4 | CASSGTMNTEAFF | TGTGCCAGCAGTGGGACAATGAACACTGAAGCTTTCTTT
TRBJ1-2 | . | . | TRBV6-1 | CASSEALLGPRHTF | TGTGCCAGCAGTGAAGCGCTTTTAGGCCCTCGCCACACCTTC
TRBJ2-5 | . | . | TRBV29-1 | CSAHSGAGGETQYF | TGCAGCGCCCACTCGGGGGCCGGGGGAGAGACCCAGTACTTC
TRBJ1-2 | . | . | TRBV4-3 | CASSQRLGDSYGYTF | TGCGCCAGCAGCCAACGACTTGGCGACTCCTATGGCTACACCTTC
TRBJ1-1 | . | . | TRBV5-1 | CASSLDGAANTEAFF | TGCGCCAGCAGCTTGGACGGGGCCGCGAACACTGAAGCTTTCTTT
TRBJ1-1 | TRBD1 | few | TRBV5-4 | CASSSAPTGSWTEAFF | TGTGCCAGCAGCTCCGCACCGACAGGGTCGTGGACTGAAGCTTTCTTT
TRBJ1-5 | TRBD1 | . | TRBV19 | CASEGQPHSNQPQHF | TGTGCCAGTGAGGGACAGCCCCATTCTAATCAGCCCCAGCATTTT
TRBJ1-6 | TRBD1 | . | TRBV10-3 | CAFSTGTGVSPLHF | TGTGCTTTCAGCACCGGGACAGGGGTTTCACCCCTCCACTTT
TRBJ1-5 | . | . | TRBV2 | CASSVRDTLSPQHF | TGTGCCAGCAGTGTTCGGGACACGTTGTCTCCCCAGCATTTT
TRBJ2-1 | . | . | TRBV5-1 | CASSLSDPRDEQFF | TGCGCCAGCAGCTTGAGCGACCCCAGGGATGAGCAGTTCTTC